This T cell receptor (beta chain) was observed in a study of T cells after yellow fever vaccination. This clonotype has a count of ten or more. V lost 5 bases, J lost 0 bases, and 9 bases stayed unmatched. Per the germline V gene, CDR1 is MNHEY and CDR2 is SVGEGT. The CDR3 sequence is 17 residues long. TCRdb itself ran the 5' RACE reads through MiXCR, one entry per CDR3 protein. Among around 100,000 distinct CDR3 sequences listed, around 8% were seen once. The receptor was derived from a man aged 30 to 39 who received the YFV17D yellow fever vaccine. The source material was CD8+ T cells sorted from PBMCs, sampled 45 days after the yellow fever booster vaccination. The chain uses TRBV6-2 or TRBV6-3 and TRBJ2-7, with 11 bases that match TRBD2. CDR3 sequence: CASSTGTSGSLSYEQYF. As DNA, the CDR3 is TGTGCCAGCAGTACCGGGACTAGCGGATCCCTCTCCTACGAGCAGTACTTC.